The 10 T cell receptor beta chains listed next were all sequenced from one sample in a study of blood T cell repertoires in COVID-19. TCRdb's copy holds only in-frame clones and misses some; the assay was immunoSEQ multiplex PCR. Here the sample spans about 270,000 clones, more than 75% being singletons. Sequenced input: PBMCs or T cells enriched from blood (not recorded which). The receptor set was obtained from a woman aged 40 to 50 with acute COVID-19.

The chain recombines TRBV25-1 with TRBJ2-3; the D gene is possibly TRBD2 (6 bases). The CDR3 has 12 amino acids. Per germline, CDR1 MGHDK and CDR2 SYGVNS. The germline V and J ends were trimmed by 8 bases and 5 bases, with 11 bases remaining between them. CDR3 bases: TGTGCCAGCGGGGGGACGGGAGATACGCAGTATTTT. Protein: CASGGTGDTQYF.

The V and J genes are TRBV5-1 and TRBJ2-7, with 9 bases fitting TRBD1. This CDR3 has 15 residues. From germline, CDR1 is SGHRS and CDR2 YFSETQ. J lost 4 bases, V lost 6 bases, and 11 bases had no gene match. CDR3 sequence (DNA): TGCGCCAGCACCTTCCAGCCGGGACAGGGATACGAGCAGTACTTC. As protein: CASTFQPGQGYEQYF.

This rearrangement joins TRBV7-2 to TRBJ1-5; D perhaps matches TRBD1 (5 bases). V lost 1 base to trimming and J lost 1 base, with 8 bases between them. The germline gives CDR1 SGHTA, CDR2 FQGNSA. The CDR3 totals 15 residues. CDR3 in DNA: TGTGCCAGCAGCTTAGACAGGATGAGCAATCAGCCCCAGCATTTT. Its translation: CASSLDRMSNQPQHF. Combining the CDR3 with reference TRBV7-2 and TRBJ1-5 gives the whole variable domain GAGVSQSPSNKVTEKGKDVELRCDPISGHTALYWYRQSLGQGLEFLIYFQGNSAPDKSGLPSDRFSAERTGGSVSTLTIQRTQQEDSAVYLCASSLDRMSNQPQHFGDGTRLSIL.

J is TRBJ2-1 and V is TRBV28; 16 bases agree with TRBD2. Trimming took 3 bases from V and 7 from J; bases not matched to a gene: 15. CDR1 is MDHEN and CDR2 is SYDVKM in the germline V gene. This CDR3 is built from 20 residues. This CDR3 is CASSFQVGTSGGANGNEQFF. CDR3 DNA: TGTGCCAGCAGTTTCCAAGTGGGGACTAGCGGGGGGGCGAATGGGAATGAGCAGTTCTTC.

The V and J genes are TRBV12-3 or TRBV12-4 and TRBJ2-5; no clear D gene. The germline V and J ends were trimmed by 3 bases and 9 bases, with 14 bases remaining between them. This CDR3 region has 13 residues. CDR3 residues: CASSFRRDRAQYF. In DNA, the CDR3 is TGTGCCAGCAGTTTTCGTAGAGATCGGGCCCAGTACTTC.

The J gene is TRBJ2-3, the V gene TRBV30, with D perhaps TRBD1 (5 bases). CDR1 and CDR2 (germline): GTSNPN, SVGIG (reference sequence). The CDR3 spans 12 residues. Deletions cut 5 bases from V and 1 base from J, with 7 bases between. Here the CDR3 DNA reads TGTGCCTGGGGGGCGGGCACAGATACGCAGTATTTT. Translated: CAWGAGTDTQYF.

The chain combines TRBV13 with TRBJ1-2, with D hard to call. Germline assignment: CDR1 PRHDT and CDR2 FYEKMQ (reference sequence). This CDR3 region has 12 residues. Trimming stripped 0 bases from V and 6 bases from J, with 5 bases between. The CDR3 reads CASSLGPDGYTF. In DNA, the CDR3 is TGTGCCAGCAGCTTAGGTCCGGATGGCTACACCTTC.

This chain links TRBV4-2 with TRBJ2-1, with a possible D match to TRBD2 (6 bases). V lost 3 bases and J 6 bases, leaving 15 bases between the germline ends. From germline, CDR1 is LGHNA and CDR2 YNFKEQ. The CDR3 consists of 15 residues. CDR3 sequence: CASSHASGTLNEQFF. In DNA, the CDR3 is TGTGCCAGCAGCCATGCCTCCGGGACTCTCAATGAGCAGTTCTTC.

The rearrangement uses TRBV7-8 and TRBJ1-5; D gene ambiguous. This CDR3 has 15 residues. CDR1 is SGHVS, CDR2 FQNEAQ, per germline. V was shortened by 5 bases and J by 5 bases, with 16 bases between the two germline ends. In DNA, the CDR3 is TGTGCCAGCAGCCTTGGAGGACGGAAGCATCAGCCCCAGCATTTT. Translated: CASSLGGRKHQPQHF.

This rearrangement joins TRBV10-2 to TRBJ2-2; TRBD1 might be the D (5 bases). Per germline, CDR1 WSHSY and CDR2 SAAADI. The CDR3 is made up of 14 amino acids. Trimming took 6 bases from V and 2 from J, leaving 10 bases between them. CDR3 bases: TGCGCCAGCAGCTCACAGGTTAACACCGGGGAGCTGTTTTTT. Translation: CASSSQVNTGELFF.